This paragraph covers one T cell receptor beta chain sequence. Sequencing used immunoSEQ multiplex PCR; TCRdb keeps in-frame clones, though not all of them. Here the sample spans 45,000 or so clones, 65% to 85% being singletons. The data were obtained in a study of OX40 agonist ivuxolimab in advanced cancers. Trimming cost V 0 bases and J 9 bases, with 14 bases left between them. CDR1 and CDR2 (germline): SGHRS, YFSETQ. There are 14 residues in the CDR3. The sequence derives from an adult with an advanced solid tumor such as melanoma, head and neck, liver or kidney cancer. The chain combines TRBV5-1 with TRBJ2-3; D is undetermined. The sequenced sample was CD4+ or CD8+ T cells sorted from blood, obtained in a trial of the OX40 agonist ivuxolimab. Written as DNA, the CDR3 is TGCGCCAGCAGCTTGGGGCCCCGAGATGGCACGCAGTATTTT. Translated: CASSLGPRDGTQYF.